This T cell receptor beta chain is drawn from a study of blood T cell repertoires in COVID-19. CDR1 is MGHDK and CDR2 is SYGVNS in the germline V gene. This CDR3 is 18 amino acids long. The ends were cut back, 4 bases at V and 0 bases at J, with 16 bases in the middle. Sequenced by immunoSEQ multiplex PCR; TCRdb stores in-frame clones only, minus some. This sample has under 150,000 clones, with less than 90% found just once. Sequencing was done on a sample of peripheral blood. This TCR came from a man aged 30-40 years with acute or convalescent COVID-19. The rearrangement joins TRBV25-1 to TRBJ1-6; D might be TRBD1 (6 bases). Here the CDR3 reads CASSGARQASSYNSPLHF. CDR3 DNA: TGTGCCAGCAGTGGCGCGAGACAGGCCAGCTCCTATAATTCACCCCTCCACTTT.